The rows below give T cell receptor beta chains drawn from one sample of a study of blood T cells in healthy people across ages. One entry per CDR3 protein, called by TCRdb with MiXCR from the 5' RACE reads. Here the sample spans around 800,000 distinct CDR3 sequences, around two thirds being singletons. Sequencing was done on a sample of blood. These receptors were taken from a man aged 25 to 45 in good health. The CDR3 runs from the conserved cysteine through the conserved F or W. The order of the fields is clone size, CDR3 length, V gene, D gene, J gene, CDR3 DNA, CDR3 protein. The D gene is left open where the match is weak. Only some rows state a clone size, as once, few, many or a class for expanded clones.

clone_size: NA
cdr3_length: 12
v_call: TRBV29-1
d_call: TRBD1
j_call: TRBJ2-1
cdr3_nt: TGCGGTGGGGCCGGGACAGGGAACGAGCAGTTCTTC
cdr3_aa: CGGAGTGNEQFF

clone_size: NA
cdr3_length: 15
v_call: TRBV27
d_call: NA
j_call: TRBJ2-4
cdr3_nt: TGTGCCAGCAGTAAACACCTAGATCGTAAAAACATTCAGTACTTC
cdr3_aa: CASSKHLDRKNIQYF

clone_size: NA
cdr3_length: 14
v_call: TRBV25-1
d_call: NA
j_call: TRBJ1-3
cdr3_nt: TGTGCCAGCAGTCCCGGGGCCTCTGGAAACACCATATATTTT
cdr3_aa: CASSPGASGNTIYF

clone_size: NA
cdr3_length: 16
v_call: TRBV20-1
d_call: TRBD2
j_call: TRBJ2-1
cdr3_nt: TGCAGTGCTAGAGATGAGGGACTAGCGCATTACAATGAGCAGTTCTTC
cdr3_aa: CSARDEGLAHYNEQFF

clone_size: few
cdr3_length: 13
v_call: TRBV21-1
d_call: NA
j_call: TRBJ2-7
cdr3_nt: TGTGCCGGAAGTACCGGGGGGACGTGCGAGCAGTACTTC
cdr3_aa: CAGSTGGTCEQYF

clone_size: NA
cdr3_length: 15
v_call: TRBV24-1
d_call: NA
j_call: TRBJ2-5
cdr3_nt: TGTGCCACCAGTGATTGGGGCAGGGGCCAAGAGACCCAGTACTTC
cdr3_aa: CATSDWGRGQETQYF

clone_size: NA
cdr3_length: 14
v_call: TRBV29-1
d_call: TRBD1
j_call: TRBJ2-7
cdr3_nt: TGCAGCGTTCCGACAGGGGGATTACCCTACGAGCAGTACTTC
cdr3_aa: CSVPTGGLPYEQYF

clone_size: once
cdr3_length: 16
v_call: TRBV4-3
d_call: NA
j_call: TRBJ2-5
cdr3_nt: TGCGCCAGCAGCCACGACTACAGGGAGATCCAAGAGACCCAGTACTTC
cdr3_aa: CASSHDYREIQETQYF

clone_size: NA
cdr3_length: 12
v_call: TRBV20-1
d_call: NA
j_call: TRBJ2-5
cdr3_nt: TGCAGTGCTAGAGAAAACGCAGGAGAGCAGTACTTC
cdr3_aa: CSARENAGEQYF

clone_size: NA
cdr3_length: 15
v_call: TRBV7-2
d_call: NA
j_call: TRBJ1-4
cdr3_nt: TGTGCCAGCAGCGATCGGGGTACAGGGAATGAAAAACTGTTTTTT
cdr3_aa: CASSDRGTGNEKLFF

clone_size: NA
cdr3_length: 17
v_call: TRBV6-4
d_call: NA
j_call: TRBJ1-2
cdr3_nt: TGTGCCAGCAGTGACTCGTTTAACTTCGCTAATGTCTATGGCTACACCTTC
cdr3_aa: CASSDSFNFANVYGYTF

clone_size: NA
cdr3_length: 13
v_call: TRBV7-9
d_call: NA
j_call: TRBJ2-3
cdr3_nt: TGTGCCAGCAGCCCGGGGGGCGGAGATACGCAGTATTTT
cdr3_aa: CASSPGGGDTQYF

clone_size: NA
cdr3_length: 14
v_call: TRBV2
d_call: TRBD2
j_call: TRBJ2-7
cdr3_nt: TGTGCCAGCAGTGACACTAGCGGGAGCTACGAGCAGTACTTC
cdr3_aa: CASSDTSGSYEQYF